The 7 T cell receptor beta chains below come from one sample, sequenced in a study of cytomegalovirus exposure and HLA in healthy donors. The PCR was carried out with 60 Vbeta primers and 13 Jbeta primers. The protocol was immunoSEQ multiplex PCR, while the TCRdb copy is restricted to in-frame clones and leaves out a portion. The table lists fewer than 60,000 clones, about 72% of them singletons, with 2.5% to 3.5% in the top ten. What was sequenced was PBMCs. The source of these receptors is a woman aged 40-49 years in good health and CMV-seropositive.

CDR3 sequence: CASSPETGEAFF. CDR3 sequence (DNA): TGCGCCAGCAGCCCGGAGACAGGAGAAGCTTTCTTT. The chain uses TRBV5-1 and TRBJ1-1, with D possibly being TRBD1 (6 bases). The CDR3 runs to 12 residues. With 4 bases removed from V and 8 bases from J, the gap between germline ends came to 12 bases. CDR1 and CDR2 (germline): SGHRS, YFSETQ.

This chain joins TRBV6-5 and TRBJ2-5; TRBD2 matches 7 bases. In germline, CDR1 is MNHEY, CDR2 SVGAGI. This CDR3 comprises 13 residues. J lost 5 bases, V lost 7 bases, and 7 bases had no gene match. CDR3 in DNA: TGTGCCAGCACCTGGGGAGGGCAGGAGACCCAGTACTTC. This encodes CASTWGGQETQYF.

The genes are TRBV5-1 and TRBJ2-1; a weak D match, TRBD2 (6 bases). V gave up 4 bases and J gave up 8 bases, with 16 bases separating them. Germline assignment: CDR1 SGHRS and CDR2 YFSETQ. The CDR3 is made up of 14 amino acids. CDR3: CASSLGGPRDEQFF. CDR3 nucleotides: TGCGCCAGCAGCCTCGGGGGTCCAAGGGATGAGCAGTTCTTC.

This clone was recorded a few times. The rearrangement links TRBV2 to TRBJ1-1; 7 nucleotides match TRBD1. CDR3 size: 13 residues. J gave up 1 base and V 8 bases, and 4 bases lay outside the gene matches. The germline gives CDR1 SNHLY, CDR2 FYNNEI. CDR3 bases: TGTGCCAGCGAATGGACAGGGAACACTGAAGCTTTCTTT. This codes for CASEWTGNTEAFF.

CDR3 amino acids: CASKAGVSTDTQYF. As DNA, the CDR3 is TGCGCCAGCAAGGCAGGTGTTAGCACAGATACGCAGTATTTT. The chain carries TRBV10-2 and TRBJ2-3; D is ambiguous. Germline-derived CDR1 and CDR2 are WSHSY and SAAADI. The V end was cut by 7 bases, the J end by 0 bases, with 11 bases between. CDR3 length: 14 amino acids.

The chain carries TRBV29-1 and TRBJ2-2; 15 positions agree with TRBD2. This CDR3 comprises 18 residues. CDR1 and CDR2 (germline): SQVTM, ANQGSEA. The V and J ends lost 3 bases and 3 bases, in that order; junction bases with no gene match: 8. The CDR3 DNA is TGCAGCGTTGACCCCGGACTAGCGGGGGGGCTTCACACCGGGGAGCTGTTTTTT. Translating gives CSVDPGLAGGLHTGELFF.

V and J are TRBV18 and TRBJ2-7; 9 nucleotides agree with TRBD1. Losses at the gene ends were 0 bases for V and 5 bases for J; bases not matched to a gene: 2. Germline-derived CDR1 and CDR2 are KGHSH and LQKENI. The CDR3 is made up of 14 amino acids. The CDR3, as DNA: TGTGCCAGCTCACCACCGGGACAGGGTCACGAGCAGTACTTC. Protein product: CASSPPGQGHEQYF.